This T cell receptor (beta chain) was documented in a study of T-cell reconstitution after alpha-beta-depleted transplantation in children. V lost 4 bases and J lost 0; bases outside the gene matches: 7. Germline lookup yields CDR1 LGHNA and CDR2 YSLEER. The CDR3 has 18 amino acids. This clonotype was seen at least ten times. Its antigen is unknown. Unique molecular identifiers tagged the TCRbeta library. TCRdb called the PCR reads again in MiXCR, with one record for every CDR3 protein. The sample carries hundreds of thousands of distinct CDR3 sequences, around 7.8% recorded once. Study conclusions and caveats: At the one-year point after transplant, T-cell counts and TCRbeta diversity were found to come mostly from T cells that had been newly produced. Day-60 TCRbeta diversity that was high in some patients was derived from surviving recipient T cells and thymic progenitors. The origin of alpha-beta T cells about two months after transplant was reportedly several hundred expanded graft clones.

The sequence was collected from a male patient younger than 18 who had a stem cell transplant for acute lymphoblastic leukemia, so the T cells may come from the graft donor. The chain couples TRBV4-3 to TRBJ2-7; TRBD2 matches 15 bases. The material was PBMCs, mostly from graft donor cells, obtained 180 days after TCRalphabeta/CD19-depleted stem cell transplant. The CDR3, as DNA: TGCGCCAGCAGCCCCGGGACTAGCGGGGGGCCGAGCTCCTACGAGCAGTACTTC. Its translation is CASSPGTSGGPSSYEQYF.